The clone carrying this T cell receptor (beta chain) was seen a few times. Antigen specificity is unknown. Germline assignment: CDR1 SGHRS and CDR2 YFSETQ. Trimming took off 7 bases at V and 0 bases at J, with 15 bases between the two ends. The CDR3 totals 15 residues. Amplification by 5'RACE using constant-segment primers produced TCR alpha and TCR beta cDNA libraries that carried sample barcodes and UMIs. In TCRdb, the 5' RACE reads were re-called with MiXCR into one record per CDR3 protein. The sample has about 260,000 distinct CDR3 sequences, 16% seen once; the top ten hold 20% to 25%. This specimen comes from a study of T-cell memory formation after mild COVID-19. The study, taken as a whole, reports: Nothing showed for sure that second-wave clones peaking on day 37 were SARS-CoV-2 specific. The pre-infection memory compartment contained some responding clones, suggesting cross-reactive memory joined.

The clonotype was recovered from a man younger than 35 who had mild COVID-19 (a few samples of this study predate the infection). Cell type and time point are not known. The J gene is TRBJ2-3, the V gene TRBV5-1, with a tentative D call TRBD1 (5 bases). Material for sequencing was PBMCs or a T cell subset sorted from them (not recorded which). CDR3 DNA sequence: TGCGCCAGCTCCATCGACAGTTCTAGCACAGATACGCAGTATTTT. Translating it yields CASSIDSSSTDTQYF.